Following are 22 T cell receptor beta chains from one sample sequenced in a study of lymphopenia after photon versus proton radiotherapy. The method was immunoSEQ multiplex PCR; TCRdb's version includes in-frame clones alone and lacks a portion of them. The sample has tens of thousands of clones, over 70% seen once. This sample comprised peripheral blood, obtained from a patient treated with proton-based radiotherapy. Receptors originate from a man aged 80 or over with esophageal cancer.

The chain employs TRBV2 and TRBJ2-3; TRBD2 matches 10 bases. CDR3 length: 15 amino acids. Losses at the gene ends were 7 bases for V and 6 bases for J; bases not matched to a gene: 10. Looked up from germline, CDR1 is SNHLY and CDR2 is FYNNEI. CDR3 coding DNA: TGTGCCAGCAAACTGCTAGCGGGAGCGGAGGATACGCAGTATTTT. This sequence encodes CASKLLAGAEDTQYF.

The chain joins TRBV7-2 to TRBJ2-5, with 8 bases that match TRBD1. Trimming took 1 base from V and 5 from J; bases not matched to a gene: 9. The CDR3 length is 16 residues. Germline assignment: CDR1 SGHTA and CDR2 FQGNSA. The CDR3 here is CASSLGNRGSGETQYF. The CDR3 coding sequence is TGTGCCAGCAGCTTAGGGAACAGGGGGAGTGGCGAGACCCAGTACTTC. Filled out from reference TRBV7-2 and TRBJ2-5, the complete variable domain reads GAGVSQSPSNKVTEKGKDVELRCDPISGHTALYWYRQSLGQGLEFLIYFQGNSAPDKSGLPSDRFSAERTGGSVSTLTIQRTQQEDSAVYLCASSLGNRGSGETQYFGPGTRLLVL.

This rearrangement joins TRBV5-1 to TRBJ1-6; 10 nucleotides match TRBD1. The germline CDR1 and CDR2 sequences are SGHRS and YFSETQ. The CDR3 runs 16 residues. The V gene end was trimmed by 2 bases and the J gene end by 10 bases; junction bases not matched to a gene: 9. In DNA, the CDR3 is TGCGCCAGCAGCTTTGGGTCGGGACAGGGGCAATCACCCCTCCACTTT. Translated, it gives CASSFGSGQGQSPLHF. Full variable domain (remainder filled in from reference TRBV5-1 and TRBJ1-6): KAGVTQTPRYLIKTRGQQVTLSCSPISGHRSVSWYQQTPGQGLQFLFEYFSETQRNKGNFPGRFSGRQFSNSRSEMNVSTLELGDSALYLCASSFGSGQGQSPLHFGNGTRLTVT.

This chain connects TRBV13 to TRBJ2-3, with 11 bases aligning to TRBD2. CDR3 length: 20 residues. Germline-derived CDR1 and CDR2 are PRHDT and FYEKMQ (reference sequence). The junction had 15 bases not matched to a gene; V was cut back by 2 bases and J by 2 bases. The CDR3 nucleotides are TGTGCCAGCAGCTTAAGGGAACTAGCGGGGGCCAGGGCCATCACAGATACGCAGTATTTT. Amino acid sequence: CASSLRELAGARAITDTQYF.

The chain joins TRBV6-1 to TRBJ2-3, with 10 bases aligning to TRBD2. Germline V gene sequence: CDR1 MNHNS, CDR2 SASEGT. The CDR3 runs to 15 residues. Losses at the gene ends were 5 bases for V and 5 bases for J; bases not matched to a gene: 7. The CDR3 is CASSLAAGGRDTQYF. The CDR3 coding sequence is TGTGCCAGCAGTTTAGCAGCGGGAGGGAGAGATACGCAGTATTTT.

The V call is TRBV6-4, the J call TRBJ1-1; 7 positions match TRBD1. The CDR3 is made up of 13 amino acids. In germline, CDR1 is MRHNA, CDR2 SNTAGT. V gave up 3 bases and J gave up 5 bases; unmatched junction bases: 3. The DNA of the CDR3 is TGTGCCAGCAGTGATTACAGGGGAACTGAAGCTTTCTTT. This codes for CASSDYRGTEAFF.

This chain joins TRBV4-3 and TRBJ2-7, with D unresolved. Deletions cut 4 bases from V and 2 bases from J, with 18 bases between. The CDR3 length is 16 residues. Germline CDR1 reads LGHNA; CDR2 reads YSLEER. The CDR3 DNA sequence: TGCGCCAGCAGCCCGTCCCCCTCGGGCTTCGCCTACGAGCAGTACTTC. Translated: CASSPSPSGFAYEQYF.

CDR3 region: CASSETAERIYTF. The CDR3 DNA is TGTGCCAGCAGTGAAACGGCAGAGAGGATCTACACCTTC. The V gene is TRBV6-1, the J gene TRBJ1-2; D is unresolved. The germline V gene has CDR1 MNHNS and CDR2 SASEGT. The CDR3 consists of 13 residues. The ends were cut back, 2 bases at V and 10 bases at J, with 14 bases in the middle.

This clone was seen once. V gene TRBV7-2 combines with J gene TRBJ1-4; no reliable D call. The CDR3 spans 15 residues. Germline CDR1 and CDR2: SGHTA and FQGNSA. Between the trimmed V and J ends, which lost 2 bases and 0 bases, there was a span of 7 bases. Here the CDR3 reads CASSLRHTTNEKLFF. CDR3 sequence (DNA): TGTGCCAGCAGCTTAAGACATACAACTAATGAAAAACTGTTTTTT.

The genes are TRBV7-2 and TRBJ2-1; 7 positions match TRBD2. Germline CDR1 is SGHTA and CDR2 is FQGNSA. V was clipped by 5 bases and J by 2 bases; unmatched bases: 6. This CDR3 spans 15 amino acids. Here the CDR3 reads CASSTTGTTYNEQFF. In DNA form, the CDR3 reads TGTGCCAGCAGCACTACCGGGACTACCTACAATGAGCAGTTCTTC.

This chain uses TRBV5-1 with TRBJ2-7; the D is unclear. Germline CDR1 reads SGHRS; CDR2 reads YFSETQ. Trimming shortened V by 2 bases and J by 2 bases, and 11 bases separated the two germline ends. The CDR3 has 14 residues. The CDR3: CASSLVTSTYEQYF. Written as DNA, the CDR3 is TGCGCCAGCAGCTTAGTTACATCCACCTACGAGCAGTACTTC.

V usage is TRBV29-1 and J usage is TRBJ2-3; D unclear. The CDR3 is 11 residues long. Trimming pared 7 bases from V and 1 base from J, leaving 6 bases between. Per germline, CDR1 SQVTM and CDR2 ANQGSEA. The CDR3 sequence is CSARGTDTQYF. The CDR3 DNA is TGCAGCGCACGGGGCACAGATACGCAGTATTTT.

V usage is TRBV5-1 and J usage is TRBJ1-1; D unresolved. The CDR3 sequence is 14 residues long. Germline V gene data show CDR1 as SGHRS and CDR2 as YFSETQ. V was pared by 0 bases and J by 4 bases, with 10 bases between. In nucleotides, the CDR3 is TGCGCCAGCAGCTTGGTGCGGGGTTCCACTGAAGCTTTCTTT. Protein: CASSLVRGSTEAFF.

The chain combines TRBV19 with TRBJ2-5; D is uncertain. The V and J ends lost 8 bases and 4 bases respectively, with 14 bases between them. This CDR3 spans 13 amino acids. Germline assignment: CDR1 LNHDA and CDR2 SQIVND (reference sequence). The CDR3 region is CASSRGPIETQYF. DNA of the CDR3: TGTGCCAGTTCTCGAGGCCCGATAGAGACCCAGTACTTC.

DNA of the CDR3: TGTGCCAGCAGCCTCATCAGCGCCAGCGAGCAGTACTTC. Encoded protein: CASSLISASEQYF. The chain combines TRBV27 with TRBJ2-7; no reliable D call. Trimming cost V 6 bases and J 6 bases, with 15 bases left between them. This CDR3 contains 13 residues. From germline, CDR1 is MNHEY and CDR2 SMNVEV (reference sequence).

The rearrangement uses TRBV6-1 and TRBJ2-7; 8 nucleotides align to TRBD1. In germline, CDR1 is MNHNS, CDR2 SASEGT. Trimming at V came to 7 bases and at J to 3 bases, leaving 11 bases not matched to a gene. CDR3 length equals 15 residues. CDR3 DNA: TGTGCCAGCATTAGATACCCACAGGGGGTCTACGAGCAGTACTTC. Amino acid sequence: CASIRYPQGVYEQYF.

This chain joins TRBV11-2 and TRBJ1-2; D not certain. Trimming removed 2 bases from V and 2 bases from J, with 9 bases in between. Germline CDR1 and CDR2: SGHAT and FQNNGV. CDR3 length equals 14 residues. As DNA, the CDR3 is TGTGCCAGCAGCTTAATGCAATCCAACTATGGCTACACCTTC. The encoded protein is CASSLMQSNYGYTF.

This chain connects TRBV19 to TRBJ1-1; 10 nucleotides agree with TRBD1. This CDR3 has 15 residues. Germline V CDR1 and CDR2: LNHDA, SQIVND (reference sequence). J lost 10 bases, V lost 3 bases, and 11 bases had no gene match. CDR3 nucleotides: TGTGCCAGTAGTATCAGCTACCGGGACAGGGGTACAGCTTTCTTT. Translated: CASSISYRDRGTAFF.

This rearrangement joins TRBV7-2 to TRBJ2-2, with 8 positions matching TRBD1. J lost 8 bases, V lost 3 bases, and 8 bases had no gene match. Germline loops: CDR1 SGHTA, CDR2 FQGNSA. The CDR3 runs to 15 residues. The CDR3 DNA follows: TGTGCCAGCAGCTTCGGGACAGGTCTCACGGGGGAGCTGTTTTTT. Translating gives CASSFGTGLTGELFF.

The chain has TRBV5-1 and TRBJ2-1; D perhaps matches TRBD2 (7 bases). Trimming pared 5 bases from V and 5 bases from J, leaving 14 bases between. CDR1 and CDR2 (germline): SGHRS, YFSETQ. The CDR3 extends over 14 amino acids. In DNA, the CDR3 is TGCGCCAGCAGTACAGGGAGGGTTGACAATGAGCAGTTCTTC. This translates into CASSTGRVDNEQFF.

The V and J genes are TRBV7-9 and TRBJ2-7; possible D gene TRBD1, 8 bases. The CDR3 length is 15 residues. The germline gives CDR1 SEHNR, CDR2 FQNEAQ (reference sequence). Trimming stripped 4 bases from V and 2 bases from J, with 15 bases between. CDR3: CASSSGRTGTYEQYF. In DNA, the CDR3 is TGTGCCAGCAGCTCCGGGAGGACAGGGACCTACGAGCAGTACTTC.

The rearrangement links TRBV11-1 to TRBJ2-1; D unresolved. The V and J ends lost 4 bases and 5 bases respectively, with 12 bases between them. Germline assignment: CDR1 SGHAT and CDR2 FQDESV (reference sequence). CDR3 size: 14 residues. Here the CDR3 DNA reads TGTGCCAGCAGCTCCCCCTACTCGAACAATGAGCAGTTCTTC. Translation: CASSSPYSNNEQFF.